A selection of T cell receptor beta chains follows, all from one sample in a study of human T cells and chemical hapten exposure. In TCRdb, the 5' RACE reads were re-called with MiXCR into one record per CDR3 protein. The sample carries more than 140,000 distinct CDR3 sequences, 4.1% recorded once. The receptors derive from a female donor in good health. Each CDR3 is given with its conserved first and last residue. D genes are given only for firm matches. Expanded clones are given a class, and other clones once, few, many or no size at all.

>TRBV20-1|many|TRBD1|TRBJ2-5
TGCAGTGCTCAGGGGTTCGACAGGGGTCAGACCCAGTACTTC
CSAQGFDRGQTQYF
>TRBV3-1|.|.|TRBJ1-1
TGTGCCAGCAGCTTACGCTCAGGACGTCAAGCTGAAGCTTTCTTT
CASSLRSGRQAEAFF
>TRBV5-4|many|.|TRBJ2-3
TGTGCCAGCAGACCACTAGTTGGGACAGATACGCAGTATTTT
CASRPLVGTDTQYF
>TRBV12-3/TRBV12-4|many|TRBD1|TRBJ1-4
TGTGCCAGCAGCCGATCCCTTATCGGACAGGGAAGGGAAAAACTGTTTTTT
CASSRSLIGQGREKLFF
>TRBV13|.|.|TRBJ2-5
TGTGCCAGCAGCTTAGTAGCGGCGGGGTCGTGGACCCAGTACTTC
CASSLVAAGSWTQYF
>TRBV6-2/TRBV6-3|.|TRBD1|TRBJ1-4
TGTGCCAGCAGTCGACAGGGCCGGCTCGAAAAACTGTTTTTT
CASSRQGRLEKLFF
>TRBV7-9|many|TRBD1|TRBJ2-7
TGTGCCAGCAGCTTAGCGGGGACAGGGGGGCAGTACTTC
CASSLAGTGGQYF
>TRBV7-6|many|.|TRBJ2-5
TGTGCCAGCAGCTTCCGACAGAGCCAAGAGACCCAGTACTTC
CASSFRQSQETQYF
>TRBV25-1|many|TRBD1|TRBJ1-2
TGTGCCAGCAGTAGCAACAGGGGGGACTATGGCTACACCTTC
CASSSNRGDYGYTF
>TRBV5-6|many|TRBD1|TRBJ2-7
TGTGCCAGCAGCTCGGGGGGACAGGGACTGTACGAGCAGTACTTC
CASSSGGQGLYEQYF
>TRBV7-6|many|TRBD2|TRBJ2-5
TGTGCCAGCAGCTTGGGCGGGGGGCCGCGAGAGACCCAGTACTTC
CASSLGGGPRETQYF